This record concerns one T cell receptor (beta chain) sequence. What it binds is not known. Germline CDR1 is GTSNPN and CDR2 is SVGIG (reference sequence). This CDR3 region has 11 residues. TRB amplification used 250 ng of peripheral blood genomic DNA. These data belong to a study of T cell clusters in autoimmune cytopenias. Overall study: Per sample, median TRB depth was roughly 56,000 reads, yielding a median about 2,400 distinct clonotypes.

TRB rearrangements were amplified by touch-down multiplex PCR with mixed TRB-A/B primers. TCRdb reprocessed the multiplex PCR reads; each CDR3 protein has one entry and no DNA is given. This sample contains some 8,300 distinct CDR3 sequences. Regarding the study as a whole: Clustering suggested that physiological T cell clusters were missing in primary autoimmune cytopenia patients. No cluster-lack signature appeared between secondary cytopenia and chronic lymphocytic leukemia patients, apparently due to lymphoma masking. TRB repertoire shifts in secondary cytopenia and chronic lymphocytic leukemia mostly reflected lymphoma, not autoimmunity.

The chain carries TRBV30 and TRBJ2-1. Sequenced material: peripheral blood. This sequence was found in a human donor with an autoimmune cytopenia or autoimmune hepatitis (not recorded which). This chain's CDR3 is CAFGVYNEQFF.